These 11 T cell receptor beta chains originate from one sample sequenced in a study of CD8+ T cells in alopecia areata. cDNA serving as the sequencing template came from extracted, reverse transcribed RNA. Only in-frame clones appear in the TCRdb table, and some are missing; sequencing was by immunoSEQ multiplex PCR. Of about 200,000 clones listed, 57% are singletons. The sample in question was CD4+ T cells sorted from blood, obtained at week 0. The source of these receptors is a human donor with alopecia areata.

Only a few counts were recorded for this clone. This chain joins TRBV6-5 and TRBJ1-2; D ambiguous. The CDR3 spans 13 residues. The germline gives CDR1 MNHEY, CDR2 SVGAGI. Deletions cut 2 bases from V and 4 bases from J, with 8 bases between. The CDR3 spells CASSYDGLYGYTF. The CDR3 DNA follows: TGTGCCAGCAGTTACGACGGGCTCTATGGCTACACCTTC.

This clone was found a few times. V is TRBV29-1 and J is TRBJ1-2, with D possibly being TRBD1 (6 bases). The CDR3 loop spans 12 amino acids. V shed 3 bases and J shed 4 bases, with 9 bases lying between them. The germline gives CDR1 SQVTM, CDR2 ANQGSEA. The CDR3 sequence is CSVEQGPYGYTF. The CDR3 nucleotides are TGCAGCGTTGAGCAGGGGCCCTATGGCTACACCTTC.

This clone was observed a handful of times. The CDR3 region has the DNA TGTGCCAGCAGTTACACGGATGTCTATGGCTACACCTTC. It yields the protein CASSYTDVYGYTF. The chain employs TRBV6-6 and TRBJ1-2; D is ambiguous. V gave up 2 bases and J gave up 4 bases, with 8 bases separating them. The germline V gene encodes CDR1 MNHNY and CDR2 SVGAGI (reference sequence). This CDR3 spans 13 amino acids.

The CDR3 nucleotides are TGCGCCAGCAGTGGTTCTGGAAACACCATATATTTT. Protein: CASSGSGNTIYF. The chain links TRBV10-2 to TRBJ1-3; D unclear. Between the trimmed V and J ends, which lost 4 bases and 1 base, there was a span of 2 bases. This CDR3 has 12 residues. Per the germline V gene, CDR1 is WSHSY and CDR2 is SAAADI.

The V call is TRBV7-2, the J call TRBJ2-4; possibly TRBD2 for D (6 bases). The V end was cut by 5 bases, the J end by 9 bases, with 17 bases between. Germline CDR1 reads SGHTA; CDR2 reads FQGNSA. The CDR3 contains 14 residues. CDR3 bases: TGTGCCAGCAGCCCCCTGCCTGGAGGGAGCATTCAGTACTTC. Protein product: CASSPLPGGSIQYF.

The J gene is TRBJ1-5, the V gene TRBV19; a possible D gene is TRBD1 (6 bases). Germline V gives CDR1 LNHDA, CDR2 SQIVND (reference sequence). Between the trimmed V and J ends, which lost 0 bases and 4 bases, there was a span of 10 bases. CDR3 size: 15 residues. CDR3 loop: CASSIEGHLNQPQHF. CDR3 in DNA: TGTGCCAGTAGTATAGAGGGACACTTGAATCAGCCCCAGCATTTT.

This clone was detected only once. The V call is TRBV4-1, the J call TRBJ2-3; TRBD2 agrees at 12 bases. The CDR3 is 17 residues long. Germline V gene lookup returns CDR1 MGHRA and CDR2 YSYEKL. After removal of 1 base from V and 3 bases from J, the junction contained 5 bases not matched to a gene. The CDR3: CASSQGLAGGSTDTQYF. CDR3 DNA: TGCGCCAGCAGCCAAGGGCTAGCGGGGGGGTCGACAGATACGCAGTATTTT.

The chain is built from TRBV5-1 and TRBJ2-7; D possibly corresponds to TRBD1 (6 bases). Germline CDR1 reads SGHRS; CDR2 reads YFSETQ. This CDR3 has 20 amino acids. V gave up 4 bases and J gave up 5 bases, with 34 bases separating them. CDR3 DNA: TGCGCCAGCAGCCGTAACTCTAAGATCGCTGGCAGGGGATCATGGGACGAGCAGTACTTC. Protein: CASSRNSKIAGRGSWDEQYF.

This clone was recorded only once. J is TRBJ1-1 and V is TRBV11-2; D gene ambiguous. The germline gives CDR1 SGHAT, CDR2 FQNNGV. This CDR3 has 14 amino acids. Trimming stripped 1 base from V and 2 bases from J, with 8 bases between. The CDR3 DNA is TGTGCCAGCAGCTTAGGTATGCGCAACACTGAAGCTTTCTTT. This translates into CASSLGMRNTEAFF.

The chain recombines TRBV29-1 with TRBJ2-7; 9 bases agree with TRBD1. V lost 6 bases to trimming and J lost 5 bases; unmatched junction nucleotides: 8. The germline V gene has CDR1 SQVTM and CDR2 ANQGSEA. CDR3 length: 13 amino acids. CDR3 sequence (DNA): TGCAGCGTCAGACAGGGGGGGCTCGACGAGCAGTACTTC. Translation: CSVRQGGLDEQYF.

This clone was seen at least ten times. In DNA form, the CDR3 reads TGTGCCATCAGTGACCCCGAGGGGGTGAGCTCCTACGAGCAGTACTTC. Amino acids: CAISDPEGVSSYEQYF. The chain combines TRBV10-3 with TRBJ2-7; D perhaps matches TRBD1 (6 bases). In germline, CDR1 is ENHRY, CDR2 SYGVKD. This CDR3 is built from 16 residues. V dropped 3 bases and J dropped 0 bases, with 15 bases sitting between them.